This TCR beta chain emerged from a study of T cell changes during pregnancy in multiple sclerosis (dated by TCRdb to about 2019). Describing the broader study: The study looked at changes in the T cell repertoire across pregnancy in women with multiple sclerosis.

As concerns this clone: Its cognate antigen has yet to be identified. Per-nucleotide qualities are absent, and no much larger clonotype sits a single base away.

Looking up the germline V gene yields CDR1 SNHLY and CDR2 FYNNEI. Including cysteine and phenylalanine, the CDR3 has 15 amino acids. The retained sequence is limited to the CDR3, 45 bases, with the frame set at the first base. V loses 7 bases at its end and J loses 5 bases; junction bases beyond the gene matches: 9. Library preparation was by the immunoSEQ multiplex PCR assay. TCRdb carries this immuneACCESS record with in-frame sequences only. Its versions omit some clonotypes, under half of them owing to an unresolved V gene in the studies checked, with the rest unexplained. The sample profile shows roughly 87,000 clones; about 94% of them were found once. Roughly 1.4% of the sample goes to the ten largest clones.

The specimen was peripheral blood, collected in the third trimester of pregnancy. This clonotype originated in a female donor in good health, enrolled as a control in a pregnancy study. Recombination linked TRBV2 to TRBJ2-7, with 12 bases aligning to TRBD2. The CDR3 reads as follows: CASTGLAGSENEQYF. The base sequence is TGTGCCAGCACCGGACTAGCGGGATCGGAAAACGAGCAGTACTTC. The full variable domain, completed from the reference TRBV2 and TRBJ2-7 proteins outside the CDR3, reads EPEVTQTPSHQVTQMGQEVILRCVPISNHLYFYWYRQILGQKVEFLVSFYNNEISEKSEIFDDQFSVERPDGSNFTLKIRSTKLEDSAMYFCASTGLAGSENEQYFGPGTRLTVT.